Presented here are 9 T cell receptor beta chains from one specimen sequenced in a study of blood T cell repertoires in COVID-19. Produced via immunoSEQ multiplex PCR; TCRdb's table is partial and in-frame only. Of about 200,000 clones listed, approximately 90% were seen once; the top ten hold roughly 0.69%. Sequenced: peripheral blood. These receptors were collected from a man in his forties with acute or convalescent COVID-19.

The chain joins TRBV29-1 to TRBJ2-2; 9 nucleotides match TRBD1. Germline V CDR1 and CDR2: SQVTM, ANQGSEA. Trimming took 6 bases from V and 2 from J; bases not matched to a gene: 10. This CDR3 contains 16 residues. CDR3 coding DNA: TGCAGCGTCTGGGACAGGGAGGGCGAAAACACCGGGGAGCTGTTTTTT. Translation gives CSVWDREGENTGELFF.

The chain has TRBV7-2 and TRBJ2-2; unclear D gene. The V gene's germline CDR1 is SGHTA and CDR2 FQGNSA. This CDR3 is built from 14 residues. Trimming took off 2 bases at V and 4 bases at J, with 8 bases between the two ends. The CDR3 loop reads CASSLRHTTGELFF. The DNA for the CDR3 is TGTGCCAGCAGCTTAAGACACACCACCGGGGAGCTGTTTTTT.

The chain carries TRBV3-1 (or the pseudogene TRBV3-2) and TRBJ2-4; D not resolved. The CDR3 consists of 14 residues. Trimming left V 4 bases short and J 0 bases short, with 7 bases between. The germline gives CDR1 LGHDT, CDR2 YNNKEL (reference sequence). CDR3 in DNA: TGTGCCAGCAGCCCTACCTTAGCCAAAAACATTCAGTACTTC. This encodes CASSPTLAKNIQYF.

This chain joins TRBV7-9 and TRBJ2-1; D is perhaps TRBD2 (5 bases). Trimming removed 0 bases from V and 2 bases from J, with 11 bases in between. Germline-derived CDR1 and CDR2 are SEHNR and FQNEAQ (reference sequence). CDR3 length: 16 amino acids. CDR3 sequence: CASSLAQAVTYNEQFF. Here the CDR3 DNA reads TGTGCCAGCAGCTTAGCCCAAGCGGTTACCTACAATGAGCAGTTCTTC. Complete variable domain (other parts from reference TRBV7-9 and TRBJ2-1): DTGVSQNPRHKITKRGQNVTFRCDPISEHNRLYWYRQTLGQGPEFLTYFQNEAQLEKSRLLSDRFSAERPKGSFSTLEIQRTEQGDSAMYLCASSLAQAVTYNEQFFGPGTRLTVL.

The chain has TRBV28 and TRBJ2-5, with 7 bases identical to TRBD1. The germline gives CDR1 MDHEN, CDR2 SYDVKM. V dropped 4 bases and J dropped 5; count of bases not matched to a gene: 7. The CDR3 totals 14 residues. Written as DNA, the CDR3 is TGTGCCAGCAGTTCCACCGGGACAGTGGAGACCCAGTACTTC. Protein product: CASSSTGTVETQYF.

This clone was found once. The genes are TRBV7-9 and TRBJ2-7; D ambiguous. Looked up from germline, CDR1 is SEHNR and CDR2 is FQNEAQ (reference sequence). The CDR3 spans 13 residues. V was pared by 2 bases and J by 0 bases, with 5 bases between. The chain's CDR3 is CASSLTPSYEQYF. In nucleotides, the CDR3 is TGTGCCAGCAGCTTAACACCCTCCTACGAGCAGTACTTC.

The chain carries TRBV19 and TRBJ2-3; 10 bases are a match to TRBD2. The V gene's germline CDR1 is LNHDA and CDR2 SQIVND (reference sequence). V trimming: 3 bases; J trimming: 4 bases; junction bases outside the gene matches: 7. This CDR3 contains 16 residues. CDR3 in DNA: TGTGCCAGTAGTATCCGACGGCTAGCGGGGGCAGATACGCAGTATTTT. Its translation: CASSIRRLAGADTQYF.

The CDR3 coding sequence is TGTGCCAGCAGTTCATCAGCGGGCTCGGAGACCCAGTACTTC. It translates to CASSSSAGSETQYF. This chain connects TRBV7-3 to TRBJ2-5; possible D gene TRBD2, 6 bases. V lost 6 bases and J lost 5, with 16 bases in between. The germline V gene has CDR1 SGHTA and CDR2 FQGTGA. The CDR3 has 14 residues. The whole variable domain, filled in from reference TRBV7-3 and TRBJ2-5, reads GAGVSQTPSNKVTEKGKYVELRCDPISGHTALYWYRQSLGQGPEFLIYFQGTGAADDSGLPNDRFFAVRPEGSVSTLKIQRTERGDSAVYLCASSSSAGSETQYFGPGTRLLVL.

This CDR3 is CASSRDSPYNEQFF. The CDR3 bases are TGTGCCAGCTCACGAGACAGTCCCTACAATGAGCAGTTCTTC. V gene TRBV18 combines with J gene TRBJ2-1; TRBD1 is a possible D gene (5 bases). CDR3 length equals 14 residues. CDR1 is KGHSH and CDR2 is LQKENI in the germline V gene. Trimming pared 4 bases from V and 2 bases from J, leaving 9 bases between.